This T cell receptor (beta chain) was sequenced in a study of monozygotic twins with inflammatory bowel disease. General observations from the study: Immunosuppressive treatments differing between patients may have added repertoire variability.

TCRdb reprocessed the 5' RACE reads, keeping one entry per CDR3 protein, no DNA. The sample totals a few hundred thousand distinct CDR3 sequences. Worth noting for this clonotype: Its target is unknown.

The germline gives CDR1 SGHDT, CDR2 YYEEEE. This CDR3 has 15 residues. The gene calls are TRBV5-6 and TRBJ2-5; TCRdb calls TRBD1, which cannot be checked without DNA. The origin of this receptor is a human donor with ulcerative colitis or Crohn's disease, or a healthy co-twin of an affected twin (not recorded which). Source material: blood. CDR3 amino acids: CASSPGGGGVETQYF.